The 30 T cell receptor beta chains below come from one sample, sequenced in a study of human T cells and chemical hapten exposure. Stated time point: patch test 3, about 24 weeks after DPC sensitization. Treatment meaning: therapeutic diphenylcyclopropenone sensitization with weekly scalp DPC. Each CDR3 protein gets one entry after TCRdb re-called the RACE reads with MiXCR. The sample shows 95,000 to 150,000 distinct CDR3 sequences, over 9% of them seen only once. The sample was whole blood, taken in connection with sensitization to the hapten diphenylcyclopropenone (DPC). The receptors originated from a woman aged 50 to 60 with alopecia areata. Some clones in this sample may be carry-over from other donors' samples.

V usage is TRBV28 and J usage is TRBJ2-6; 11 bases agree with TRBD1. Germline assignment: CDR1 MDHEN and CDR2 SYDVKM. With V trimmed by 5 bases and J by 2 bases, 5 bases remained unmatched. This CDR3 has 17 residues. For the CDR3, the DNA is TGTGCCAGCAGTCCCCCGGGACAGGGGGCTGGGGCCAACGTCCTGACTTTC. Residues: CASSPPGQGAGANVLTF.

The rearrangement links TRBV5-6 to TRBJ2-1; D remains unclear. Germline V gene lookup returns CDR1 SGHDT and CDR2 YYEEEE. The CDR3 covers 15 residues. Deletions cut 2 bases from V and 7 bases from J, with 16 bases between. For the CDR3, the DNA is TGTGCCAGCAGCTTCCAGGTGTACGTTGGGAATGAGCAGTTCTTC. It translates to CASSFQVYVGNEQFF.

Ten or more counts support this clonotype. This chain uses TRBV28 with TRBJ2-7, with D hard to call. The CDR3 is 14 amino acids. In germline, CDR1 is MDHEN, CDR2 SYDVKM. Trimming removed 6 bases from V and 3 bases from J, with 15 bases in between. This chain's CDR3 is CASRPKNSVYEQYF. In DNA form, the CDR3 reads TGTGCCAGCAGACCTAAAAACTCGGTCTACGAGCAGTACTTC.

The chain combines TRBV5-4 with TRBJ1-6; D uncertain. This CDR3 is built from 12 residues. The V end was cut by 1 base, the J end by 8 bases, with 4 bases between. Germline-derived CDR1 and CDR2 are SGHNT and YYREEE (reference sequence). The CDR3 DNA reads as TGTGCCAGCAGCTTGAGAGATTCACCCCTCCACTTT. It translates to CASSLRDSPLHF.

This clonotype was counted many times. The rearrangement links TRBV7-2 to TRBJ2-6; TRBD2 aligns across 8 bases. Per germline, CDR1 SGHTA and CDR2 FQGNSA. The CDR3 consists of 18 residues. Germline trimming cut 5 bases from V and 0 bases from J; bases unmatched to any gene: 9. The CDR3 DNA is TGTGCCAGCAGCCCGGGGGGGAACTACCTCTCTGGGGCCAACGTCCTGACTTTC. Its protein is CASSPGGNYLSGANVLTF.

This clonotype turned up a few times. The CDR3 protein is CASSPRGIDEQYF. The CDR3 region has the DNA TGTGCCAGCTCACCACGCGGAATTGACGAGCAGTACTTC. The chain has TRBV18 and TRBJ2-7; no reliable D call. V was cut by 1 base and J by 5 bases, with 9 bases left in between. The CDR3 consists of 13 residues. Germline loops: CDR1 KGHSH, CDR2 LQKENI.

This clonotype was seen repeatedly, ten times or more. CDR3 DNA: TGTGCCAGCAGGGGACTAGGCCCGGGGCCGGATACGCAGTATTTT. This codes for CASRGLGPGPDTQYF. The V gene is TRBV27, the J gene TRBJ2-3; 8 bases match TRBD2. Germline V CDR1 and CDR2: MNHEY, SMNVEV (reference sequence). CDR3 length: 15 residues. V dropped 6 bases and J dropped 6; count of bases not matched to a gene: 11.

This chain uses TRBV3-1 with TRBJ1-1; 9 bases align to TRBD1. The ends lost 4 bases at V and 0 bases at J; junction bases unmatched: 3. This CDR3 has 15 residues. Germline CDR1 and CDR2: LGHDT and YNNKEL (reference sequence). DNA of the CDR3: TGTGCCAGCAGCCGGGGGACAGGGTTGAACACTGAAGCTTTCTTT. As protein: CASSRGTGLNTEAFF.

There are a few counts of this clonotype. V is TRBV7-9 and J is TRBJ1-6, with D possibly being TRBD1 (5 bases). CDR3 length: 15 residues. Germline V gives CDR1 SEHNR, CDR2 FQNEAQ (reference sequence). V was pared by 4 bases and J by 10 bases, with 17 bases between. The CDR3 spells CASSSGGALLSPLHF. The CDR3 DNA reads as TGTGCCAGCAGCTCCGGGGGAGCCCTCTTATCACCCCTCCACTTT.

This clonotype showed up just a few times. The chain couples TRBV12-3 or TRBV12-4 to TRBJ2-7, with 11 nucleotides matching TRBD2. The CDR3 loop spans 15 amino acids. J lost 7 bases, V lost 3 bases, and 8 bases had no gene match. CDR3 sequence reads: CASSLASGRPGEQYF. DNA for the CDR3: TGTGCCAGCAGTTTGGCTAGCGGGAGGCCCGGTGAGCAGTACTTC.

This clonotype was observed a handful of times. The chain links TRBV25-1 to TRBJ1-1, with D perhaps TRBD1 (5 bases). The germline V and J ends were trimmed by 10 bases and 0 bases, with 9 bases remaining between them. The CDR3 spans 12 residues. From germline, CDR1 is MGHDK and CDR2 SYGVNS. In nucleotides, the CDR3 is TGTGCCACCGGGACGGTGAACACTGAAGCTTTCTTT. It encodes CATGTVNTEAFF.

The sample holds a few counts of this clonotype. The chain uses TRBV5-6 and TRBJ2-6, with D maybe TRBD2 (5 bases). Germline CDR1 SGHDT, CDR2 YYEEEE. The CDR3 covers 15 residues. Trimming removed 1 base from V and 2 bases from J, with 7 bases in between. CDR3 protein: CASSLMRAGANVLTF. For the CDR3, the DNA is TGTGCCAGCAGCTTGATGAGGGCTGGGGCCAACGTCCTGACTTTC.

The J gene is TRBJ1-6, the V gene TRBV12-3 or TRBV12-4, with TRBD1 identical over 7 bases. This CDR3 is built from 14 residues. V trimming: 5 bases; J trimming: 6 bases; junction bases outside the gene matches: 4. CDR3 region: CASSPRDSNSPLHF. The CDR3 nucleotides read TGTGCCAGCAGTCCAAGGGACAGTAATTCACCCCTCCACTTT.

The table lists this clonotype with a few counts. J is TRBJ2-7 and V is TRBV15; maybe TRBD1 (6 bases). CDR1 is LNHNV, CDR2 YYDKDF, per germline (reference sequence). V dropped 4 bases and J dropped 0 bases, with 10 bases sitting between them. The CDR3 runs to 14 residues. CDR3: CATSTPDSSYEQYF. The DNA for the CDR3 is TGTGCCACCAGCACCCCGGACAGCTCCTACGAGCAGTACTTC.

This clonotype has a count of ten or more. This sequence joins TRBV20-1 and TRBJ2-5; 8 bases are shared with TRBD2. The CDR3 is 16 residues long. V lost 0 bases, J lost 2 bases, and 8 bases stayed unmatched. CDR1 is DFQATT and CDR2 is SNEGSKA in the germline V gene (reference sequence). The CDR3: CSARDDAGTRQETQYF. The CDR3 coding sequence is TGCAGTGCTAGAGATGATGCCGGGACTAGACAAGAGACCCAGTACTTC.

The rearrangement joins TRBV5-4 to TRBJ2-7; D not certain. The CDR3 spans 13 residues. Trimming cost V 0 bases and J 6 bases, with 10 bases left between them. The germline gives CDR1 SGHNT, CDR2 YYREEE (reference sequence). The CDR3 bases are TGTGCCAGCAGCTTGGCCCCCGACGGCGAGCAGTACTTC. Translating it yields CASSLAPDGEQYF.

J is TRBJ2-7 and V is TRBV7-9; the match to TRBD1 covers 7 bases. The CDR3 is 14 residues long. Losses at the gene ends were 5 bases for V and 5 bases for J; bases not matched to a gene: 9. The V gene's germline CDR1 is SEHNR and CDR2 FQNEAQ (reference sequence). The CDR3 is CASSPPTGKNEQYF. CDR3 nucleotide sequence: TGTGCCAGCAGCCCCCCGACAGGGAAGAACGAGCAGTACTTC.

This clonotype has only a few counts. The CDR3 here is CASSQGQVNNEQFF. In nucleotides, the CDR3 is TGTGCCAGCAGCCAAGGGCAGGTAAACAATGAGCAGTTCTTC. The rearrangement links TRBV3-1 to TRBJ2-1; no definite D call. The V end was cut by 1 base, the J end by 5 bases, with 9 bases between. This CDR3 spans 14 amino acids. Looked up from germline, CDR1 is LGHDT and CDR2 is YNNKEL (reference sequence).

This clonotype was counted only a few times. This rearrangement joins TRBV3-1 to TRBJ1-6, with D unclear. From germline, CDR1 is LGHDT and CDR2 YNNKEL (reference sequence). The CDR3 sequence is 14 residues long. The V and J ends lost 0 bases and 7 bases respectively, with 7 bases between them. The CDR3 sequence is CASSQDRGNSPLHF. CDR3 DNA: TGTGCCAGCAGCCAAGATCGCGGAAATTCACCCCTCCACTTT. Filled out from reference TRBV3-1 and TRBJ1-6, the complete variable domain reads DTAVSQTPKYLVTQMGNDKSIKCEQNLGHDTMYWYKQDSKKFLKIMFSYNNKELIINETVPNRFSPKSPDKAHLNLHINSLELGDSAVYFCASSQDRGNSPLHFGNGTRLTVT.

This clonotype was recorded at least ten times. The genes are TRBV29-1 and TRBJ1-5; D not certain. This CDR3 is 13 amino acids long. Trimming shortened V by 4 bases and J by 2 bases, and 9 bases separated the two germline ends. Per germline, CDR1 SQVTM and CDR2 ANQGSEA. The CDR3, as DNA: TGCAGCGTTGCATTAGTCGGCAATCAGCCCCAGCATTTT. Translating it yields CSVALVGNQPQHF. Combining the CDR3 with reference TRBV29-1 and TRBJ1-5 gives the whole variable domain SAVISQKPSRDICQRGTSLTIQCQVDSQVTMMFWYRQQPGQSLTLIATANQGSEATYESGFVIDKFPISRPNLTFSTLTVSNMSPEDSSIYLCSVALVGNQPQHFGDGTRLSIL.

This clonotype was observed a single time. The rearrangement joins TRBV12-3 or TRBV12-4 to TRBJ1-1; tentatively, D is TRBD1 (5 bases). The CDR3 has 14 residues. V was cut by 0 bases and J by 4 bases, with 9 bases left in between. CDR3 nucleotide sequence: TGTGCCAGCAGTTTAGCAGGGGAGGTCACTGAAGCTTTCTTT. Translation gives CASSLAGEVTEAFF.

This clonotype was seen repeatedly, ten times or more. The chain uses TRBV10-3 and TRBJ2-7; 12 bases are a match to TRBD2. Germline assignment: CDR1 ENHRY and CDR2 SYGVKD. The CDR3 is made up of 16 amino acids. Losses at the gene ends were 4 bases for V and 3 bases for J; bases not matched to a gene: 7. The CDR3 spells CAISGLAGAPSYEQYF. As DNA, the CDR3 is TGTGCCATCAGTGGACTAGCGGGGGCTCCAAGCTACGAGCAGTACTTC.

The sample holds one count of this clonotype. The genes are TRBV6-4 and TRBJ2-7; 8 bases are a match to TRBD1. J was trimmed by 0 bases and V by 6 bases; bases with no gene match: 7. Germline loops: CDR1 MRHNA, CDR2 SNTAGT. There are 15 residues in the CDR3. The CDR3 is CASSRQGQTSYEQYF. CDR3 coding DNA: TGTGCCAGCAGCCGACAGGGGCAGACCTCCTACGAGCAGTACTTC.

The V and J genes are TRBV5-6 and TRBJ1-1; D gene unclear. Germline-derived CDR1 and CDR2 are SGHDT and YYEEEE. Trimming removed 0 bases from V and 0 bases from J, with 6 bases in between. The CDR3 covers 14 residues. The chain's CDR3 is CASSLVQVNTEAFF. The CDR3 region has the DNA TGTGCCAGCAGCTTGGTGCAGGTGAACACTGAAGCTTTCTTT.

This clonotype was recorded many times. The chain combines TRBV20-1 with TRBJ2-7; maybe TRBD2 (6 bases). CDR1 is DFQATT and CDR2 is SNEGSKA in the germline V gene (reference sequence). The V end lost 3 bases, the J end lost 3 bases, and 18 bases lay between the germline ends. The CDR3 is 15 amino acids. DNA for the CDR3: TGCAGTGCTAGTGGGAGGCGACAGACAGTCTACGAGCAGTACTTC. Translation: CSASGRRQTVYEQYF.

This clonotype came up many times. CDR3 DNA sequence: TGTGCCAGCAGCTCTTACTCGGGCGAGCAGTACTTC. Translated, it gives CASSSYSGEQYF. The rearrangement links TRBV7-2 to TRBJ2-7, with D unresolved. V was clipped by 4 bases and J by 6 bases, with 10 bases between them. Germline CDR1 reads SGHTA; CDR2 reads FQGNSA. This CDR3 spans 12 amino acids.

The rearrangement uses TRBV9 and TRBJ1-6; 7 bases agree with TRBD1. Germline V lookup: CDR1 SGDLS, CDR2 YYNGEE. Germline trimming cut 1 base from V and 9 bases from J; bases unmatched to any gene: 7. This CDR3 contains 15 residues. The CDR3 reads CASSVTGALISPLHF. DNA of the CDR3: TGTGCCAGCAGCGTAACAGGGGCACTAATTTCACCCCTCCACTTT.

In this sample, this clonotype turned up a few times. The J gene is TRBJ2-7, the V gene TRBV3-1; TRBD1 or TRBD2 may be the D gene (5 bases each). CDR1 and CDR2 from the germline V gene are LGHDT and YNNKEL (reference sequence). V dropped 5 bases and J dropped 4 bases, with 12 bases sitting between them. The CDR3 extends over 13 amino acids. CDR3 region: CASSAPGRYEQYF. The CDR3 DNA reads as TGTGCCAGCAGCGCGCCGGGACGGTACGAGCAGTACTTC.

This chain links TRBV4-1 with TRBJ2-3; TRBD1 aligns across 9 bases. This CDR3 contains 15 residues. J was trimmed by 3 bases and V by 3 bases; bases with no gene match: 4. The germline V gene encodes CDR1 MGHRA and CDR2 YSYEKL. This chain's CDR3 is CASSHTGGATDTQYF. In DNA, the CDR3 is TGCGCCAGCAGCCATACAGGGGGCGCGACAGATACGCAGTATTTT.

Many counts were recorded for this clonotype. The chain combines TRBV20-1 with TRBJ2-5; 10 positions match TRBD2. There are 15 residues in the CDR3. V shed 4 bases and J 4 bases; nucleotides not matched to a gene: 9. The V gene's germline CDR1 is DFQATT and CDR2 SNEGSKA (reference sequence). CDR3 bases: TGCAGTGCTATCAAAGCGGGGGGGCTGGGAGAGACCCAGTACTTC. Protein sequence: CSAIKAGGLGETQYF.